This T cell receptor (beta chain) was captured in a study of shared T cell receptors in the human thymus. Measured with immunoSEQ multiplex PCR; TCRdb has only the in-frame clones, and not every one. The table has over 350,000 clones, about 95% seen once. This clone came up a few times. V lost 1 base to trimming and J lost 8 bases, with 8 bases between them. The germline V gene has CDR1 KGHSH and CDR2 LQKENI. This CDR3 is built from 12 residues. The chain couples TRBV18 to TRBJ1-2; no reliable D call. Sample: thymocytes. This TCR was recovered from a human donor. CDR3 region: CASSPRSDGYTF. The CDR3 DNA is TGTGCCAGCTCACCACGTTCGGACGGCTACACCTTC.